Given below is one TCR beta chain in context. The entry originates in a study of T-cell reconstitution after alpha-beta-depleted transplantation in children. For TCRbeta, the library was prepared with unique molecular identifiers. MiXCR, run by TCRdb on the PCR reads, gives a single entry per CDR3 protein. The sample records about 610,000 distinct CDR3 sequences, 10% to 13% being singletons. Germline CDR1 SGDLS, CDR2 YYNGEE. Unmatched junction bases numbered 5, after V lost 0 bases and J lost 6 bases. This CDR3 is 15 amino acids long. The sequences come from PBMCs from the stem cell graft donor, collected from the stem cell graft. The origin of this receptor is a human donor who donated a stem cell graft to a child with acute myeloid leukemia. This chain connects TRBV9 to TRBJ2-7; 11 bases are shared with TRBD2. The CDR3 DNA reads TGTGCCAGCAGCGTAGAGCTAGCGGGAGGTCGCGAGCAGTACTTC. This translates into CASSVELAGGREQYF.